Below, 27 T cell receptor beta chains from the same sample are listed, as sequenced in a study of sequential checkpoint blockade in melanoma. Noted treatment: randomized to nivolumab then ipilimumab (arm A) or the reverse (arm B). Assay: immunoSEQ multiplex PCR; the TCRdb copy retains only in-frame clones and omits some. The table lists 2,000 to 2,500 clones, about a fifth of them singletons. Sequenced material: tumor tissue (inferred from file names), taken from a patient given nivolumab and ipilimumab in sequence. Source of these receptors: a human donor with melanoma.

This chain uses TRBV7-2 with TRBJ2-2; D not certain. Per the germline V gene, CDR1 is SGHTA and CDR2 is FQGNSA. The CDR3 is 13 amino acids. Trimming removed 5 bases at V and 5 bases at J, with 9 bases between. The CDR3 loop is CASSATETGELFF. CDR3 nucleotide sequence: TGTGCCAGCAGCGCAACGGAGACCGGGGAGCTGTTTTTT.

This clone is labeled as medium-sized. The CDR3 DNA sequence: TGTGCCAGCAGCTTGTTAGCAGGGGTGGATGGCTACACCTTC. Translating gives CASSLLAGVDGYTF. The chain couples TRBV11-3 to TRBJ1-2, with TRBD1 as a possible D gene (6 bases). The CDR3 consists of 14 residues. Deletions cut 3 bases from V and 6 bases from J, with 14 bases between. Germline CDR1 reads SGHNT; CDR2 reads YENEEA.

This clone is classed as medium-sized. CDR3 sequence reads: CASSSGQGSEEQYF. The DNA of the CDR3 is TGTGCCAGCAGCTCAGGACAGGGATCGGAGGAGCAGTACTTC. The chain combines TRBV9 with TRBJ2-7; TRBD1 agrees at 8 bases. The CDR3 has 14 residues. The trim removed 4 bases at V and 7 bases at J, leaving 10 bases unmatched. Germline values: CDR1 SGDLS, CDR2 YYNGEE.

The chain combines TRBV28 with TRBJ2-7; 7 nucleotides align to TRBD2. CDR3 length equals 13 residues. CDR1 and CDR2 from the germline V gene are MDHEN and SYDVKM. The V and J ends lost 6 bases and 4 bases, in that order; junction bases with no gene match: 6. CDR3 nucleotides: TGTGCCAGCAGCGGAGCGGGATGGTACGAGCAGTACTTC. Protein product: CASSGAGWYEQYF.

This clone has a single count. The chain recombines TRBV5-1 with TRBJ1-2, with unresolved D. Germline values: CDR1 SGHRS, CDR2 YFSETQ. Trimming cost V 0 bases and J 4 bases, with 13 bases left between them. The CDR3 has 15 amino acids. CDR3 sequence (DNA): TGCGCCAGCAGCTTGGGTGAGGAGTATGGCTATGGCTACACCTTC. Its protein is CASSLGEEYGYGYTF.

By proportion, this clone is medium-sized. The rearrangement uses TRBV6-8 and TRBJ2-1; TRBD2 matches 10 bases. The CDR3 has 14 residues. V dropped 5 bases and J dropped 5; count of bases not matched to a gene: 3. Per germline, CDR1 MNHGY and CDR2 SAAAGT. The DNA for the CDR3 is TGTGCCAGCAGTACTAGCGGGACTCACAATGAGCAGTTCTTC. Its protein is CASSTSGTHNEQFF.

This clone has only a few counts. The CDR3 loop reads CSVVPRTDPEETQYF. The CDR3 coding sequence is TGCAGCGTTGTACCCAGGACCGACCCGGAGGAGACCCAGTACTTC. V gene TRBV29-1 combines with J gene TRBJ2-5; D call uncertain. The CDR3 is 15 residues long. Germline V CDR1 and CDR2: SQVTM, ANQGSEA. Between the trimmed V and J ends, which lost 4 bases and 5 bases, there was a span of 20 bases. Variable domain in full (rest from reference TRBV29-1 and TRBJ2-5): SAVISQKPSRDICQRGTSLTIQCQVDSQVTMMFWYRQQPGQSLTLIATANQGSEATYESGFVIDKFPISRPNLTFSTLTVSNMSPEDSSIYLCSVVPRTDPEETQYFGPGTRLLVL.

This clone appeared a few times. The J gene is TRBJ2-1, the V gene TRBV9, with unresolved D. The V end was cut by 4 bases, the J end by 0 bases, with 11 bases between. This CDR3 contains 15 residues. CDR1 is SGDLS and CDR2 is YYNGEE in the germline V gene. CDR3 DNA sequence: TGTGCCAGCAGCTCATCGATGAGCTCCTACAATGAGCAGTTCTTC. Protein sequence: CASSSSMSSYNEQFF.

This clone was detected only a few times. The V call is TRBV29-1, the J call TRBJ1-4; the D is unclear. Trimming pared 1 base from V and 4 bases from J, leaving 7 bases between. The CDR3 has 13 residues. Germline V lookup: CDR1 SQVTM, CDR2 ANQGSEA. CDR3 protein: CSVEVRRNEKLFF. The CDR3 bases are TGCAGCGTTGAAGTACGGCGTAATGAAAAACTGTTTTTT. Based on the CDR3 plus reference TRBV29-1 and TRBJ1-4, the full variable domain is SAVISQKPSRDICQRGTSLTIQCQVDSQVTMMFWYRQQPGQSLTLIATANQGSEATYESGFVIDKFPISRPNLTFSTLTVSNMSPEDSSIYLCSVEVRRNEKLFFGSGTQLSVL.

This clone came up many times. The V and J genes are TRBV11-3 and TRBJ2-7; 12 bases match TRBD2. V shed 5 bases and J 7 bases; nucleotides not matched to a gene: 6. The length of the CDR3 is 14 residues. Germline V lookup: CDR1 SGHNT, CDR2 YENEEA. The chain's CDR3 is CASSRTSGVGEQYF. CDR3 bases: TGTGCCAGCAGCCGGACTAGCGGGGTGGGTGAGCAGTACTTC.

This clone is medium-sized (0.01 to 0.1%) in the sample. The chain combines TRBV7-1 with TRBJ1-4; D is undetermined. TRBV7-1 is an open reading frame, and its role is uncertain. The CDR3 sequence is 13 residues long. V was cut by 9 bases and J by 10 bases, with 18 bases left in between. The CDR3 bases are TGTGCCAGTTCCGACGGTTCAGATGGAAAACTGTTTTTT. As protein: CASSDGSDGKLFF.

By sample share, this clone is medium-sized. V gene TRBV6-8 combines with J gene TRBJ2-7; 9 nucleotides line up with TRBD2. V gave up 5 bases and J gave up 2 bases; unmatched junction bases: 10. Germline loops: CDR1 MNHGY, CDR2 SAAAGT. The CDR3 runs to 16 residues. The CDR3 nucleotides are TGTGCCAGCAGTCCAGGGACTAGCTCGGTGGCCTACGAGCAGTACTTC. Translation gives CASSPGTSSVAYEQYF.

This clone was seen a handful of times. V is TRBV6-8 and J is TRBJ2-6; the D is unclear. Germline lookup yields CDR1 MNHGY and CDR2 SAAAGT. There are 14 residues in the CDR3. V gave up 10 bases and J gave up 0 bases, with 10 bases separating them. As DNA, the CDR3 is TGTGCCATCGGAACCTCCTCTGGGGCCAACGTCCTGACTTTC. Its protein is CAIGTSSGANVLTF.

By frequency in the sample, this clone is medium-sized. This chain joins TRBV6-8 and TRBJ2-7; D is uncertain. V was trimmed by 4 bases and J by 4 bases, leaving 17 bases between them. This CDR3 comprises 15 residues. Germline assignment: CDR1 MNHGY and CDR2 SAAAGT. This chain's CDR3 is CASSSHSGPRYEQYF. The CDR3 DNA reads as TGTGCCAGCAGTTCCCACTCCGGGCCCCGATACGAGCAGTACTTC.

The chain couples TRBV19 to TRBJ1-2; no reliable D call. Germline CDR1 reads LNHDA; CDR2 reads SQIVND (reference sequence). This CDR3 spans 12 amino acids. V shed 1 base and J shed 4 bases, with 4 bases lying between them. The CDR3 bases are TGTGCCAGTAGTATAGGCCCCTATGGCTACACCTTC. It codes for CASSIGPYGYTF.

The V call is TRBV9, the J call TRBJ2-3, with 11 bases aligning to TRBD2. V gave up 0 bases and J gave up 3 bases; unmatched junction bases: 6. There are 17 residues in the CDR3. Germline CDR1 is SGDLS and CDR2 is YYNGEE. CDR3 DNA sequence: TGTGCCAGCAGCGTAGGCGGTAGCGGGGGGGTAACAGATACGCAGTATTTT. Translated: CASSVGGSGGVTDTQYF. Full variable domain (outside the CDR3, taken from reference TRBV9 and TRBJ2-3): DSGVTQTPKHLITATGQRVTLRCSPRSGDLSVYWYQQSLDQGLQFLIQYYNGEERAKGNILERFSAQQFPDLHSELNLSSLELGDSALYFCASSVGGSGGVTDTQYFGPGTRLTVL.

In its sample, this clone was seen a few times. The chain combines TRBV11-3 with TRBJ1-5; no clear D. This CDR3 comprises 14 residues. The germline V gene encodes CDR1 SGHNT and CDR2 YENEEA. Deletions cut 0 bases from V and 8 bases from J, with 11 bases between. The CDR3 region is CASSLELASKPQHF. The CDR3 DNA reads TGTGCCAGCAGCTTAGAACTCGCGAGCAAGCCCCAGCATTTT.

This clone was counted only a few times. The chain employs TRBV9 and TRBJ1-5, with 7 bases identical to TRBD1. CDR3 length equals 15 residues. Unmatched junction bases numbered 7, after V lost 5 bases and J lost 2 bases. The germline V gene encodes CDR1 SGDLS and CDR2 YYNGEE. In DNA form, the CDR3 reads TGTGCCAGCAGGGAAGGGGGCTCGGGCAATCAGCCCCAGCATTTT. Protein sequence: CASREGGSGNQPQHF. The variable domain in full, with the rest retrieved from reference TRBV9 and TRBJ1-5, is DSGVTQTPKHLITATGQRVTLRCSPRSGDLSVYWYQQSLDQGLQFLIQYYNGEERAKGNILERFSAQQFPDLHSELNLSSLELGDSALYFCASREGGSGNQPQHFGDGTRLSIL.

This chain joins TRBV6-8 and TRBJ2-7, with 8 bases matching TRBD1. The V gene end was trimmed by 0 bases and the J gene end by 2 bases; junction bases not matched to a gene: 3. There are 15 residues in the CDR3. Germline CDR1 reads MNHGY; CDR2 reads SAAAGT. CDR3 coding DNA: TGTGCCAGCAGTTACTCCCAGACAGGGGCCTACGAGCAGTACTTC. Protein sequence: CASSYSQTGAYEQYF.

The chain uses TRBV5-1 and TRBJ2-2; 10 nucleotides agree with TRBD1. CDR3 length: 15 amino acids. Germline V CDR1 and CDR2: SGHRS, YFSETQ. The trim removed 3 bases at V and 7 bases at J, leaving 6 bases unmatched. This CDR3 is CASSSGTGVVGELFF. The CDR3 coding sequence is TGCGCCAGCAGCTCGGGGACAGGGGTCGTCGGGGAGCTGTTTTTT. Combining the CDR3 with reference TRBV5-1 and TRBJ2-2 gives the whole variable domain KAGVTQTPRYLIKTRGQQVTLSCSPISGHRSVSWYQQTPGQGLQFLFEYFSETQRNKGNFPGRFSGRQFSNSRSEMNVSTLELGDSALYLCASSSGTGVVGELFFGEGSRLTVL.

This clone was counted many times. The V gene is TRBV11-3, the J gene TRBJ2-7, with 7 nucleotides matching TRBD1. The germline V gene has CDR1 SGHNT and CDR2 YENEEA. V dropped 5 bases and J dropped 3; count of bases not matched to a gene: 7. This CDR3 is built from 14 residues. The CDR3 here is CASSPRQGVYEQYF. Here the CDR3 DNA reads TGTGCCAGCAGCCCCCGACAGGGTGTCTACGAGCAGTACTTC. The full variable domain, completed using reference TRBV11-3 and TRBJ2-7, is EAGVVQSPRYKIIEKKQPVAFWCNPISGHNTLYWYLQNLGQGPELLIRYENEEAVDDSQLPKDRFSAERLKGVDSTLKIQPAELGDSAVYLCASSPRQGVYEQYFGPGTRLTVT.

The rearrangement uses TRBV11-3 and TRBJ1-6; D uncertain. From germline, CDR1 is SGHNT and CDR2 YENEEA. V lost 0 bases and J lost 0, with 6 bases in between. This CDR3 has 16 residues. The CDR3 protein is CASSLEWSSYNSPLHF. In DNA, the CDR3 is TGTGCCAGCAGCTTAGAATGGAGCTCCTATAATTCACCCCTCCACTTT.

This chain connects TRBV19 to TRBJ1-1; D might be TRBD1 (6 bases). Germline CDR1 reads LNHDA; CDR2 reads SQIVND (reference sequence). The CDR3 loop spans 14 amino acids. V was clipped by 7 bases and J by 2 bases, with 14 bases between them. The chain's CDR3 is CASTSWGANTEAFF. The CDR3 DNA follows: TGTGCCAGTACCAGTTGGGGGGCCAACACTGAAGCTTTCTTT.

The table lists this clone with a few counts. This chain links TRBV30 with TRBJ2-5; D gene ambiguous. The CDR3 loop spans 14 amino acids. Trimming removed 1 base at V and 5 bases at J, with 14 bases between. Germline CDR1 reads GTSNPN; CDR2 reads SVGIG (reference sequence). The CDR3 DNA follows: TGTGCCTGGAGTGACGGTCGGGTTGTTGAGACCCAGTACTTC. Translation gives CAWSDGRVVETQYF.

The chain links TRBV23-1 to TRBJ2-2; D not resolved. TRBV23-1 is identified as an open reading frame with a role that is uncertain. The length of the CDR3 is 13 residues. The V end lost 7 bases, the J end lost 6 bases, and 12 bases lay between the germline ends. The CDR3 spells CASMGSYAGELFF. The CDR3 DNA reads TGCGCCAGCATGGGATCTTACGCCGGGGAGCTGTTTTTT.

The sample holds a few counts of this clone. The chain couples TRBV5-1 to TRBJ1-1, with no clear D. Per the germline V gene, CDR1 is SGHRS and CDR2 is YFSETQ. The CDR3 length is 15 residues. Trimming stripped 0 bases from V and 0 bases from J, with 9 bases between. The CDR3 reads CASSLDSGMNTEAFF. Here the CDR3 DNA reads TGCGCCAGCAGCTTGGACTCTGGCATGAACACTGAAGCTTTCTTT.

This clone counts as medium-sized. CDR3 DNA: TGTGCCAGCAGTTACCTGAGACTAGCTCTGTCCAATGAGCAGTTCTTC. Amino acid sequence: CASSYLRLALSNEQFF. The chain employs TRBV6-8 and TRBJ2-1, with 7 bases that match TRBD2. The germline CDR1 and CDR2 sequences are MNHGY and SAAAGT. V dropped 2 bases and J dropped 6; count of bases not matched to a gene: 10. CDR3 length equals 16 residues.